This TCR beta chain was identified during a study of regulatory T cells in long-lasting Graves disease. Findings and caveats of the study: Few sampled subjects may have lowered accuracy.

TCR beta libraries were built with iRepertoire HTBI primers and Arm-PCR of CDR3 regions. Per the original data handling: Among the samples, around 60 TRBV and 14 TRBJ segments were identified. TCRdb called the multiplex PCR reads again in MiXCR, with one record for every CDR3 protein. The V and J calls come from TCRdb's annotation, not from the publication. The sample carries approximately 360,000 distinct CDR3 sequences, roughly 20% recorded once. Time point specified: persistent/refractory GD, antithyroid drugs over 5 years with positive TRAb. PBMCs were the source of the RNA used for TCR sequencing. Graves' disease diagnosis followed American Thyroid Association guidelines. This clonotype has ten or more counts. Its antigen remains unknown. The receptor was isolated from a woman in her thirties or forties with Graves disease. Here the sequenced sample was peripheral blood mononuclear cells (PBMCs), taken when the disease was refractory, from a patient treated with antithyroid drugs.

For the CDR3, the DNA is TGCAGTGCCCCACCCCGAGGGGCGGGAGGGTACAATGAGCAGTTCTTC. Translating it yields CSAPPRGAGGYNEQFF. V gene TRBV20-1 combines with J gene TRBJ2-1; TRBD2 matches 9 bases. CDR1 DFQATT and CDR2 SNEGSKA come from the germline V gene (reference sequence). V trimming: 6 bases; J trimming: 4 bases; junction bases outside the gene matches: 13. The CDR3 is 16 residues long.